A selection of T cell receptor beta chains follows, all from one sample in a study of CD8+ T cells in alopecia areata. The data were produced by immunoSEQ multiplex PCR, yet TCRdb's version contains in-frame clones alone and is incomplete. The sample yields more than 200,000 clones, around 67% seen once. This specimen consisted of CD4+ T cells sorted from blood, obtained at week 0. These receptor sequences come from a human donor with alopecia areata. The CDR3 runs from the conserved cysteine through the conserved F or W. A D gene is named only where the DNA matches it firmly. The size of a clone is reported for some rows only, either as once, few or many, or as a class for expanded clones.

CDR3aa,CDR3nt,j_gene,abundance,d_gene,v_gene
CASSSQGSGANVLTF,TGCGCCAGCAGCTCACAGGGGTCTGGGGCCAACGTCCTGACTTTC,TRBJ2-6,.,TRBD1,TRBV5-1
CATQGQGGNQPQHF,TGTGCCACCCAAGGGCAGGGGGGCAATCAGCCCCAGCATTTT,TRBJ1-5,.,TRBD1,TRBV6-6
CASSEWMGQGYEQYF,TGTGCCAGCAGTGAATGGATGGGGCAGGGTTACGAGCAGTACTTC,TRBJ2-7,.,.,TRBV6-4
CASSAGSPGGGTQYF,TGCGCCAGCAGTGCCGGCAGCCCAGGAGGGGGGACCCAGTACTTC,TRBJ2-5,.,.,TRBV10-2
CASSLTLVYNEQFF,TGTGCCAGCAGCTTAACTTTAGTCTACAATGAGCAGTTCTTC,TRBJ2-1,.,.,TRBV7-3
CASSYTSRAYEQYF,TGTGCCAGCAGTTACACCTCGCGGGCATACGAGCAGTACTTC,TRBJ2-7,once,.,TRBV6-5
CAWSPDSFNQPQHF,TGTGCCTGGAGTCCGGACAGTTTCAATCAGCCCCAGCATTTT,TRBJ1-5,.,.,TRBV30
CASSLRGPTDTQYF,TGTGCCAGCAGCTTAAGAGGGCCCACAGATACGCAGTATTTT,TRBJ2-3,.,.,TRBV7-3
CASSLPPSTQYF,TGTGCCAGCAGCTTGCCCCCTTCTACGCAGTATTTT,TRBJ2-3,.,.,TRBV5-6
CASSLGSAEETQYF,TGTGCCAGCAGCTTGGGGAGCGCCGAAGAGACCCAGTACTTC,TRBJ2-5,.,.,TRBV5-6
CASSFDRETQYF,TGCGCCAGCAGCTTCGACCGGGAGACCCAGTACTTC,TRBJ2-5,.,.,TRBV5-1
CAISDPGTSGGSEQFF,TGTGCCATCAGTGATCCCGGGACTAGCGGGGGAAGTGAGCAGTTCTTC,TRBJ2-1,.,TRBD2,TRBV10-3
CASSATDYGYTF,TGTGCCAGCTCAGCGACGGACTATGGCTACACCTTC,TRBJ1-2,.,.,TRBV18
CASSARQGEEQYF,TGTGCCAGCAGCGCACGACAGGGGGAAGAGCAGTACTTC,TRBJ2-7,.,TRBD1,TRBV9
CASSGLAGGTDTQYF,TGTGCCAGCAGCGGACTAGCGGGGGGCACAGATACGCAGTATTTT,TRBJ2-3,.,TRBD2,TRBV5-6
CASSAGSGQTGNTIYF,TGTGCCAGCAGCGCCGGGTCAGGCCAAACTGGAAACACCATATATTTT,TRBJ1-3,.,.,TRBV9
CASSHGLVDEQFF,TGTGCCAGCAGCCACGGACTAGTAGATGAGCAGTTCTTC,TRBJ2-1,once,TRBD2,TRBV11-1
CASSSTAGSPLHF,TGTGCCAGCAGCAGCACTGCAGGTTCACCCCTCCACTTT,TRBJ1-6,.,.,TRBV7-9